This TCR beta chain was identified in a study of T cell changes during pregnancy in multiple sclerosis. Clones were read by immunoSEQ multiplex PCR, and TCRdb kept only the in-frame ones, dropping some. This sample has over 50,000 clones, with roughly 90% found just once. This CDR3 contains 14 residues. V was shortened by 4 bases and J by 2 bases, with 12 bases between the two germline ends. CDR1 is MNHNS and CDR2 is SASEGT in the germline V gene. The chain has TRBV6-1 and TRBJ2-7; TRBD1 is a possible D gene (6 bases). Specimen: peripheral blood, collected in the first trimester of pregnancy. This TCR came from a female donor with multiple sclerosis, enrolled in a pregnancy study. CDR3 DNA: TGTGCCAGCAGTGTCAACAGGGCTACCTACGAGCAGTACTTC. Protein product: CASSVNRATYEQYF.